This T cell receptor beta chain was identified in a study of cytomegalovirus exposure and HLA in healthy donors. The V gene end was trimmed by 4 bases and the J gene end by 6 bases; junction bases not matched to a gene: 13. Germline CDR1 is SGHRS and CDR2 is YFSETQ. The CDR3 contains 18 residues. PCR amplification relied on 60 Vbeta primers (plus 13 Jbeta primers). Profiling relied on immunoSEQ multiplex PCR, and the TCRdb table lists in-frame clones only, not all of them. The data contain some 190,000 clones, more than 75% of them singletons. The sample taken for sequencing was PBMCs. The sequence was collected from a man aged 35 to 55 in good health and CMV-seronegative. J is TRBJ2-4 and V is TRBV5-1; 13 bases match TRBD2. CDR3 bases: TGCGCCAGCAGCCCCGGCGGGGGACTAGCGGGACCAACAAACATTCAGTACTTC. This sequence encodes CASSPGGGLAGPTNIQYF.